The clone carrying this T cell receptor beta chain was seen many times. This record comes from a study of early T cells in non-severe SARS-CoV-2 infection. At the level of the study: The chains were unpaired, and the sequenced material was bulk RNA from unsorted whole blood.

The CDR3 loop spans 14 amino acids. Germline V gene lookup returns CDR1 MGHRA and CDR2 YSYEKL. Trimming removed 3 bases at V and 1 base at J, with 9 bases between. TCRdb re-analysed the 5' RACE reads in MiXCR, keeping a single row per CDR3 protein. The sample contains 100,000 to 140,000 distinct CDR3 sequences, over 8.5% of which appear only once. This sequence originates from an adult who was a healthcare worker with PCR-confirmed SARS-CoV-2 infection or an uninfected control (not recorded which). Sequenced sample: whole blood. The chain couples TRBV4-1 to TRBJ1-1, with D unclear. The CDR3 spells CASSQGFRNTEAFF. CDR3 coding DNA: TGCGCCAGCAGCCAGGGATTTAGGAACACTGAAGCTTTCTTT.